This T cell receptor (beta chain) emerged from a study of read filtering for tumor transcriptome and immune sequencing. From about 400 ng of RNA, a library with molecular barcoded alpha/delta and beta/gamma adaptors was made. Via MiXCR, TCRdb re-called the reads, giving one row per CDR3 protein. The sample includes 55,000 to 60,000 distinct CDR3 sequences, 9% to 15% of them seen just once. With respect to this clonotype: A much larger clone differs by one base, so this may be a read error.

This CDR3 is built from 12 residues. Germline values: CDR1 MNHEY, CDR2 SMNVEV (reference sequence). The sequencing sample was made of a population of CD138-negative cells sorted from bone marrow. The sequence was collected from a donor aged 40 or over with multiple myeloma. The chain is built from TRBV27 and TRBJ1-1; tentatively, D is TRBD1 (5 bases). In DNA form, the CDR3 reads TGTGCCAGCAGTCCAGGGACCACTGAAGCTTCCTTT. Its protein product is CASSPGTTEASF.